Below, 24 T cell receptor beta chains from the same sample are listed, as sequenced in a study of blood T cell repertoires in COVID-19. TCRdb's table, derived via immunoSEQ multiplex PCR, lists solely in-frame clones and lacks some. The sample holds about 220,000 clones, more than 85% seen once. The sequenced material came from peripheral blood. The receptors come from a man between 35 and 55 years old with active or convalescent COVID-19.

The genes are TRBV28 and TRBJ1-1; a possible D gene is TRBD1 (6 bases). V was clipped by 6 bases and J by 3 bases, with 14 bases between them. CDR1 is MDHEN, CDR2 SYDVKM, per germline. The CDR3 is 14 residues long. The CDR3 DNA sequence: TGTGCCAGCAGCCACAATCCAGGGGACACTGAAGCTTTCTTT. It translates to CASSHNPGDTEAFF. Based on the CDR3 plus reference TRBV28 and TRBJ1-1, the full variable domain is DVKVTQSSRYLVKRTGEKVFLECVQDMDHENMFWYRQDPGLGLRLIYFSYDVKMKEKGDIPEGYSVSREKKERFSLILESASTNQTSMYLCASSHNPGDTEAFFGQGTRLTVV.

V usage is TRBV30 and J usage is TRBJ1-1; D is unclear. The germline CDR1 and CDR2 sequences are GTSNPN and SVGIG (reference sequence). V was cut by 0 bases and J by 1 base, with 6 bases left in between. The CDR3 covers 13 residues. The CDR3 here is CAWSVSKNTEAFF. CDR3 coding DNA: TGTGCCTGGAGTGTATCCAAGAACACTGAAGCTTTCTTT. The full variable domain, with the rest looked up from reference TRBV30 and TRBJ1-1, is SQTIHQWPATLVQPVGSPLSLECTVEGTSNPNLYWYRQAAGRGLQLLFYSVGIGQISSEVPQNLSASRPQDRQFILSSKKLLLSDSGFYLCAWSVSKNTEAFFGQGTRLTVV.

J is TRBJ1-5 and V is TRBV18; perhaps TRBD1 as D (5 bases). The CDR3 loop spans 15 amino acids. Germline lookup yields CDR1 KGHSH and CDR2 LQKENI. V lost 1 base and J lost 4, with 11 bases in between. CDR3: CASSPRSGRNQPQHF. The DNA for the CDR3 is TGTGCCAGCTCACCACGCTCAGGGCGAAATCAGCCCCAGCATTTT.

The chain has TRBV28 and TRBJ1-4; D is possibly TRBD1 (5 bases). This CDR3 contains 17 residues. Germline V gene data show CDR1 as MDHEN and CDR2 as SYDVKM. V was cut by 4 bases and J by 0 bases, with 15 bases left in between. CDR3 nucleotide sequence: TGTGCCAGCAGTTCCCGAGGTAGGGGCGCAACTAATGAAAAACTGTTTTTT. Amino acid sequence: CASSSRGRGATNEKLFF.

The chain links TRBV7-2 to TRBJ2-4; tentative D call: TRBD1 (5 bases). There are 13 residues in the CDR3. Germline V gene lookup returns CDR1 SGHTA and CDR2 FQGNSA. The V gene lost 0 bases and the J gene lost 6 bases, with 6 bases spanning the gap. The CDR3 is CASSLAGPNIQYF. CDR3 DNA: TGTGCCAGCAGCTTAGCGGGGCCAAACATTCAGTACTTC.

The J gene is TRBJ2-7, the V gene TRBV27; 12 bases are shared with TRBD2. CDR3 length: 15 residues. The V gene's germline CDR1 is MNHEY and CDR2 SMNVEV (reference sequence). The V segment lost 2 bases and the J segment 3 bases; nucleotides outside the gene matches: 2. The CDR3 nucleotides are TGTGCCAGCAGTTTACTGGGACTAGCGGGCTACGAGCAGTACTTC. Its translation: CASSLLGLAGYEQYF.

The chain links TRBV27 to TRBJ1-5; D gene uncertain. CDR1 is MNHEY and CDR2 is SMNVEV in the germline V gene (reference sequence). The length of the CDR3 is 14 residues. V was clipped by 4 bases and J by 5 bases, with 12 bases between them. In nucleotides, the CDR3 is TGTGCCAGCAGTTATGAGGGCCCTCATCAGCCCCAGCATTTT. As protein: CASSYEGPHQPQHF.

CDR3 coding DNA: TGTGCCAGCAGCTTGTTGGGGAGGAAGGGCACTGAAGCTTTCTTT. Amino acid sequence: CASSLLGRKGTEAFF. V and J are TRBV5-6 and TRBJ1-1; unclear D gene. The CDR3 has 15 amino acids. Germline V gene data show CDR1 as SGHDT and CDR2 as YYEEEE. V was trimmed by 1 base and J by 4 bases, leaving 14 bases between them. The variable domain in full, with the rest retrieved from reference TRBV5-6 and TRBJ1-1, is DAGVTQSPTHLIKTRGQQVTLRCSPKSGHDTVSWYQQALGQGPQFIFQYYEEEERQRGNFPDRFSGHQFPNYSSELNVNALLLGDSALYLCASSLLGRKGTEAFFGQGTRLTVV.

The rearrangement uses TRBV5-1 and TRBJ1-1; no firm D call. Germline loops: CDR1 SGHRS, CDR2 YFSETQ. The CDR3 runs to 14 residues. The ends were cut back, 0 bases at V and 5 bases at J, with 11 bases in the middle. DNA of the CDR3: TGCGCCAGCAGCTTGGGAGGGTTCGGAACTGAAGCTTTCTTT. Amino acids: CASSLGGFGTEAFF.

The CDR3 sequence: CASSGGQGRDEQFF. CDR3 in DNA: TGTGCCAGCAGTGGGGGACAGGGACGAGATGAGCAGTTCTTC. This chain connects TRBV2 to TRBJ2-1; 9 bases fit TRBD1. CDR3 length equals 14 residues. V lost 4 bases, J lost 8 bases, and 6 bases stayed unmatched. Germline V gene lookup returns CDR1 SNHLY and CDR2 FYNNEI.

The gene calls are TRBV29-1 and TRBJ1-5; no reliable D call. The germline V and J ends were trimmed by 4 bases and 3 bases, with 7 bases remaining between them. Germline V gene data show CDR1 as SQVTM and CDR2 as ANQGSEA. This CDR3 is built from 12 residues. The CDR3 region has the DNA TGCAGCGTTGGAGGCCCCAATCAGCCCCAGCATTTT. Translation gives CSVGGPNQPQHF.

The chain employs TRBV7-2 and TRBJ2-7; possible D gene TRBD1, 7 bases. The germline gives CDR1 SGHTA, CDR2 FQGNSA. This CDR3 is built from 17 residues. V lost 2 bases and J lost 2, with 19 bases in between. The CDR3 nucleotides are TGTGCCAGCAGCTTAAGGGGGGACCTGGGACAGACCTACGAGCAGTACTTC. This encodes CASSLRGDLGQTYEQYF.

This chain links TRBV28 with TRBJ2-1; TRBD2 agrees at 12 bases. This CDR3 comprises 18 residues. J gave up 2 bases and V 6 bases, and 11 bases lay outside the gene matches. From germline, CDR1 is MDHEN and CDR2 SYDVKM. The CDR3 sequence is CASSQTSGRGGAYNEQFF. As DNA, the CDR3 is TGTGCCAGCAGCCAGACTAGCGGGAGAGGAGGTGCCTACAATGAGCAGTTCTTC.

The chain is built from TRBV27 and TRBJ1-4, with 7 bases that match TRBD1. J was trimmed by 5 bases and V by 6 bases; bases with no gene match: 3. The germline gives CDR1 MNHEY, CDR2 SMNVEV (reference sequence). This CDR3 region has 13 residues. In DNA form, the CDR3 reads TGTGCCAGCAGACCGGGACAGAATGAAAAACTGTTTTTT. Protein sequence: CASRPGQNEKLFF.

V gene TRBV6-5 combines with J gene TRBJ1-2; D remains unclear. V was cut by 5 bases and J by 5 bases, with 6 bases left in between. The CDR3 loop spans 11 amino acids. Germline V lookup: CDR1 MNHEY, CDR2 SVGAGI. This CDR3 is CASSLGYGYTF. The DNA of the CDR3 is TGTGCCAGCAGTCTCGGTTATGGCTACACCTTC.

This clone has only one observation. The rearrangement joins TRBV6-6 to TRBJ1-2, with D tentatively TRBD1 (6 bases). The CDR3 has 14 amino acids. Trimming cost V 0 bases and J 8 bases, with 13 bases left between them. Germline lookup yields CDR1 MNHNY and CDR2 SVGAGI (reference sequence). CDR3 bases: TGTGCCAGCAGTTACTCGGGGGGGCCGGGCGGCTACACCTTC. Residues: CASSYSGGPGGYTF.

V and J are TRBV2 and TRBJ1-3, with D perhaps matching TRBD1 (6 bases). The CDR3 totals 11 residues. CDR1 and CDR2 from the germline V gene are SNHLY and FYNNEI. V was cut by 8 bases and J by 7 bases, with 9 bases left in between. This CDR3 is CASEGGNTIYF. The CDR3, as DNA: TGTGCCAGCGAGGGGGGGAACACCATATATTTT. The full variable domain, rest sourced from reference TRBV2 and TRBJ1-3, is EPEVTQTPSHQVTQMGQEVILRCVPISNHLYFYWYRQILGQKVEFLVSFYNNEISEKSEIFDDQFSVERPDGSNFTLKIRSTKLEDSAMYFCASEGGNTIYFGEGSWLTVV.

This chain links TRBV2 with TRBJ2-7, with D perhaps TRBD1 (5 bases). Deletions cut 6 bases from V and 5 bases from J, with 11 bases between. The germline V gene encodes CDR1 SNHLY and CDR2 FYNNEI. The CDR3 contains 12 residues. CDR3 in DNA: TGTGCCAGCAGGGGGCGCGAGGACGAGCAGTACTTC. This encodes CASRGREDEQYF.

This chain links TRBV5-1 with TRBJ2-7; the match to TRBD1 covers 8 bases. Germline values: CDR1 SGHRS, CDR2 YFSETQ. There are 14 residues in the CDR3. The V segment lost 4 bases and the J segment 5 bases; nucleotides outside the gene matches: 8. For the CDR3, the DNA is TGCGCCAGCAGCCTGACTCAGGGGGCCCACGAGCAGTACTTC. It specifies CASSLTQGAHEQYF.

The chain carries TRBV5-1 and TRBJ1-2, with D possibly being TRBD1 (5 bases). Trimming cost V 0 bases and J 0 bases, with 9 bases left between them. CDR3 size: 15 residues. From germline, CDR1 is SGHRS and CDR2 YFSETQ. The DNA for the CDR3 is TGCGCCAGCAGCTTGGATCCAGGGACTAACTATGGCTACACCTTC. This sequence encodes CASSLDPGTNYGYTF.

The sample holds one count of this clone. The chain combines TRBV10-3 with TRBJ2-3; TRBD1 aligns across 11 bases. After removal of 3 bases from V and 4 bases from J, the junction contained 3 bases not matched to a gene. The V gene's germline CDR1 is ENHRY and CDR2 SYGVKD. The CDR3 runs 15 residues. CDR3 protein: CAISDLGQGADTQYF. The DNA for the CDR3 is TGTGCCATCAGTGACCTGGGACAGGGGGCAGATACGCAGTATTTT.

This chain's CDR3 is CASTYRGSAKNIQYF. CDR3 nucleotide sequence: TGTGCCAGCACCTACCGGGGGTCCGCCAAAAACATTCAGTACTTC. This chain links TRBV2 with TRBJ2-4, with D possibly being TRBD2 (6 bases). V lost 7 bases and J 1 base, leaving 14 bases between the germline ends. Germline CDR1 is SNHLY and CDR2 is FYNNEI. CDR3 length: 15 amino acids. Complete variable domain (other parts from reference TRBV2 and TRBJ2-4): EPEVTQTPSHQVTQMGQEVILRCVPISNHLYFYWYRQILGQKVEFLVSFYNNEISEKSEIFDDQFSVERPDGSNFTLKIRSTKLEDSAMYFCASTYRGSAKNIQYFGAGTRLSVL.

CDR3 DNA sequence: TGTGCCAGTAGTATGCGGCACAGAGGGCTCCAAGAGACCCAGTACTTC. It specifies CASSMRHRGLQETQYF. V is TRBV19 and J is TRBJ2-5, with a tentative D call TRBD2 (5 bases). The CDR3 has 16 residues. The germline V and J ends were trimmed by 3 bases and 1 base, with 15 bases remaining between them. Germline CDR1 LNHDA, CDR2 SQIVND (reference sequence).

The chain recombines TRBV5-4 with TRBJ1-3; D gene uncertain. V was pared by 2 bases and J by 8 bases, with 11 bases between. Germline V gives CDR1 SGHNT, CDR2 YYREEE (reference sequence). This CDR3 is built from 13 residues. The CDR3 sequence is CASSFKLEDTIYF. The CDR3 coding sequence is TGTGCCAGCAGCTTCAAACTCGAGGACACCATATATTTT.